This T cell receptor (beta chain) was recorded in a study of T cell responses to AZD1222 COVID-19 vaccine. Study-wide context: Researchers grouped second doses given at about 4 or about 12 weeks into one pool.

The CDR3 loop spans 12 amino acids. Germline assignment: CDR1 SGHNT and CDR2 YYREEE (reference sequence). V trimming: 6 bases; J trimming: 8 bases; junction bases outside the gene matches: 7. This table comes from immunoSEQ multiplex PCR, and its TCRdb copy is limited to in-frame clones, with some not included. The profile covers 200,000 or so clones, with approximately 92% appearing a single time and about 10% taken by the ten largest. Overall study results and limits: Spike-specific TCR breadth and depth were elevated following two AZD1222 doses.

On this clone itself: Antigen: not known.

This material consisted of peripheral blood, taken on day 0 of AZD1222 vaccination. The clonotype comes from an adult in good health. The chain carries TRBV5-4 and TRBJ1-2, with 7 bases matching TRBD1. In DNA, the CDR3 is TGTGCCAGCACCGACGACAGGGTCGGCTACACCTTC. Protein product: CASTDDRVGYTF.